One sample yielded the 29 T cell receptor beta chains listed below, sequenced in a study of CD8 T cells in ankylosing spondylitis. Study outcomes and limitations: Characteristic of ankylosing spondylitis blood, it appeared, was a TCR beta motif comprising roughly 8 highly homologous variants.

Their antigens remain unidentified. TCRdb used MiXCR to reprocess the 5' RACE reads, holding one entry per CDR3 protein. The sample holds hundreds of thousands of distinct CDR3 sequences, approximately 11% seen once. Source material: blood, either unsorted or a sorted T cell fraction (not recorded which). Every receptor here comes from a male donor with ankylosing spondylitis.

A few counts support this clonotype. This chain connects TRBV24-1 to TRBJ2-1, with D tentatively TRBD2 (6 bases). CDR1 and CDR2 from the germline V gene are KGHDR and SFDVKD. The CDR3 is made up of 16 amino acids. V lost 1 base and J lost 4, with 13 bases in between. CDR3 sequence reads: CATSDLGGEQYNEQFF. For the CDR3, the DNA is TGTGCCACCAGTGATTTAGGAGGGGAGCAGTACAATGAGCAGTTCTTC.

J is TRBJ2-3 and V is TRBV5-1; D is possibly TRBD1 (5 bases). The CDR3 is made up of 14 amino acids. CDR1 and CDR2 (germline): SGHRS, YFSETQ. In nucleotides, the CDR3 is TGCATCAGCAGCCCTGGGGCCTCCACAGATACGCAGTATTTT. The encoded protein is CISSPGASTDTQYF.

In its sample, this clonotype was seen a few times. CDR3 sequence: CASSLDGGSGELFF. CDR3 coding DNA: TGCGCCAGCAGCTTGGATGGGGGCTCCGGGGAGCTGTTTTTT. This rearrangement joins TRBV5-1 to TRBJ2-2; the D gene is possibly TRBD1 (6 bases). Germline values: CDR1 SGHRS, CDR2 YFSETQ. This CDR3 has 14 amino acids. V lost 0 bases to trimming and J lost 6 bases, with 9 bases between them.

This clonotype has at least ten counts. The rearrangement joins TRBV20-1 to TRBJ2-4, with unresolved D. CDR1 is DFQATT and CDR2 is SNEGSKA in the germline V gene (reference sequence). Trimming shortened V by 3 bases and J by 0 bases, and 6 bases separated the two germline ends. The CDR3 extends over 13 amino acids. CDR3 amino acids: CSASTLAKNIQYF. CDR3 in DNA: TGCAGTGCTAGTACGCTAGCCAAAAACATTCAGTACTTC.

This clonotype has ten or more counts. The CDR3 loop is CASSISDRGTDTQYF. CDR3 coding DNA: TGTGCCAGCAGTATCTCCGACAGGGGGACAGATACGCAGTATTTT. The chain recombines TRBV12-3 or TRBV12-4 with TRBJ2-3; 9 bases agree with TRBD1. CDR3 length: 15 amino acids. V lost 5 bases and J lost 3; bases outside the gene matches: 6.

This clonotype was recorded a few times. The chain joins TRBV5-1 to TRBJ2-1; 11 nucleotides agree with TRBD1. Germline assignment: CDR1 SGHRS and CDR2 YFSETQ. The V and J ends lost 7 bases and 6 bases, in that order; junction bases with no gene match: 9. The CDR3 is 15 amino acids. In DNA, the CDR3 is TGCGCCAGCCAGCCTCGGGACAGGGGGGTCAATGAGCAGTTCTTC. It specifies CASQPRDRGVNEQFF.

The chain combines TRBV20-1 with TRBJ2-7; 7 bases fit TRBD1. CDR3 length: 13 amino acids. Germline loops: CDR1 DFQATT, CDR2 SNEGSKA (reference sequence). Germline trimming cut 1 base from V and 7 bases from J; bases unmatched to any gene: 7. CDR3 nucleotides: TGCAGTGCTAGAGGGGAGACAGGGTATGAGCAGTACTTC. It specifies CSARGETGYEQYF.

This clonotype was seen a handful of times. The J gene is TRBJ1-6, the V gene TRBV19; perhaps TRBD1 as D (5 bases). The CDR3 is 14 amino acids. Trimming removed 8 bases from V and 7 bases from J, with 15 bases in between. The germline CDR1 and CDR2 sequences are LNHDA and SQIVND (reference sequence). The chain's CDR3 is CASSPRVKNSPLHF. The CDR3 region has the DNA TGTGCCAGTTCTCCCAGGGTGAAGAATTCACCCCTCCACTTT.

A few counts support this clonotype. The chain joins TRBV14 to TRBJ2-2, with D uncertain. The CDR3 sequence is 12 residues long. V dropped 4 bases and J dropped 7 bases, with 7 bases sitting between them. In germline, CDR1 is SGHDN, CDR2 FVKESK. CDR3 in amino acids: CASSLGNGELFF. As DNA, the CDR3 is TGTGCCAGCAGCCTGGGAAACGGGGAGCTGTTTTTT.

This clonotype appeared many times. This chain links TRBV14 with TRBJ2-3, with 9 bases identical to TRBD1. V lost 1 base to trimming and J lost 2 bases; unmatched junction nucleotides: 4. The CDR3 is made up of 16 amino acids. From germline, CDR1 is SGHDN and CDR2 FVKESK. The chain's CDR3 is CASSQAGTGNTDTQYF. The CDR3 bases are TGTGCCAGCAGCCAAGCCGGGACAGGGAACACAGATACGCAGTATTTT.

The chain joins TRBV12-3 or TRBV12-4 to TRBJ2-4; tentatively, D is TRBD1 (6 bases). CDR3 length: 14 amino acids. The germline V and J ends were trimmed by 5 bases and 6 bases, with 14 bases remaining between them. DNA for the CDR3: TGTGCCAGCAGTCCCACAGGGCCGGGAAACATTCAGTACTTC. This gives the protein CASSPTGPGNIQYF.

The table lists this clonotype with many counts. The chain recombines TRBV7-8 with TRBJ2-1; 9 bases agree with TRBD1. V was clipped by 7 bases and J by 6 bases; unmatched bases: 22. The germline V gene encodes CDR1 SGHVS and CDR2 FQNEAQ. The CDR3 contains 19 residues. CDR3 amino acids: CASTQREGVRGQGINEQFF. The CDR3 coding sequence is TGTGCCAGCACCCAAAGGGAGGGCGTGAGGGGACAGGGCATCAATGAGCAGTTCTTC.

This clonotype was seen at least ten times. The chain combines TRBV12-3 or TRBV12-4 with TRBJ2-4; D gene ambiguous. The CDR3 is 12 residues long. V shed 3 bases and J shed 7 bases, with 7 bases lying between them. The CDR3 protein is CASSLSSNIQYF. CDR3 in DNA: TGTGCCAGCAGTTTGTCATCGAACATTCAGTACTTC.

About this clonotype itself: A junction boundary mismatches the germline segment, possibly from a read error. The CDR3 sequence: CTSGKTYNEQFF. The DNA of the CDR3 is TGTACCAGCGGGAAAACCTACAATGAGCAGTTCTTC. The V and J genes are TRBV12-3 or TRBV12-4 and TRBJ2-1; TRBD2 matches 7 bases. The CDR3 sequence is 12 residues long.

The chain is built from TRBV6-1 and TRBJ2-2; 14 bases map to TRBD2. This CDR3 is 19 amino acids long. Trimming removed 5 bases from V and 3 bases from J; junction bases left unmatched: 11. The germline gives CDR1 MNHNS, CDR2 SASEGT. The CDR3 protein is CASSLLGLAGVRDTGELFF. DNA for the CDR3: TGTGCCAGCAGTCTTCTGGGACTAGCGGGAGTGCGGGACACCGGGGAGCTGTTTTTT.

This chain joins TRBV28 and TRBJ2-7; the match to TRBD2 covers 8 bases. The germline gives CDR1 MDHEN, CDR2 SYDVKM. Trimming took 5 bases from V and 6 from J; bases not matched to a gene: 3. The CDR3 is 12 amino acids. As DNA, the CDR3 is TGTGCCAGCAGTGCCCGGGAGGGCGAGCAGTACGTC. Translated, it gives CASSAREGEQYV.

V usage is TRBV6-2 or TRBV6-3 and J usage is TRBJ1-1; no firm D call. CDR1 is MNHEY, CDR2 SVGEGT, per germline. With 5 bases removed from V and 3 bases from J, the gap between germline ends came to 10 bases. The CDR3 length is 13 residues. The CDR3: CASSGTPDTEAFF. Here the CDR3 DNA reads TGTGCCAGCAGTGGAACACCGGACACTGAAGCTTTCTTT.

The V and J genes are TRBV27 and TRBJ1-6, with no clear D. Germline V lookup: CDR1 MNHEY, CDR2 SMNVEV (reference sequence). The CDR3 is 18 residues long. Trimming took 3 bases from V and 0 from J, leaving 15 bases between them. The CDR3 nucleotides are TGTGCCAGCAGTTTCCGAGTTCGTATGAGCTCCTATAATTCACCCCTCCACTTT. Amino acids: CASSFRVRMSSYNSPLHF.

This clonotype has just a few counts. The chain is built from TRBV18 and TRBJ2-1; the D is unclear. This CDR3 region has 15 residues. From germline, CDR1 is KGHSH and CDR2 LQKENI. Trimming took 0 bases from V and 2 from J, leaving 8 bases between them. The chain's CDR3 is CASSPPGYTYNEQFF. In DNA form, the CDR3 reads TGTGCCAGCTCACCACCGGGATATACCTACAATGAGCAGTTCTTC.

This clonotype was detected a few times. J is TRBJ2-3 and V is TRBV4-2; TRBD1 aligns across 9 bases. V trimming: 1 base; J trimming: 4 bases; junction bases outside the gene matches: 3. The germline V gene has CDR1 LGHNA and CDR2 YNFKEQ. The CDR3 loop spans 15 amino acids. CDR3 loop: CASSQGGQGADTQYF. In DNA form, the CDR3 reads TGTGCCAGCAGCCAAGGGGGACAGGGAGCAGATACGCAGTATTTT.

This chain uses TRBV9 with TRBJ1-1; 9 bases match TRBD1. The CDR3 has 16 amino acids. V shed 0 bases, J shed 1 base, and the junction held 4 bases outside the gene matches. Germline loops: CDR1 SGDLS, CDR2 YYNGEE. The CDR3 reads CASSVGGTGRNTEAFF. The CDR3 DNA reads TGTGCCAGCAGCGTAGGAGGGACAGGGCGGAACACTGAAGCTTTCTTT.

This rearrangement joins TRBV4-2 to TRBJ2-3; D is unclear. The CDR3 sequence is 16 residues long. Germline V gene lookup returns CDR1 LGHNA and CDR2 YNFKEQ. The V and J ends lost 1 base and 0 bases respectively, with 11 bases between them. CDR3 in DNA: TGTGCCAGCAGCCAAGTTAGCCGGTCGAGCACAGATACGCAGTATTTT. The encoded protein is CASSQVSRSSTDTQYF.

This clonotype was seen only a few times. This chain connects TRBV20-1 to TRBJ1-2, with D perhaps TRBD1 (6 bases). V was pared by 6 bases and J by 8 bases, with 22 bases between. The length of the CDR3 is 14 residues. Germline V gene sequence: CDR1 DFQATT, CDR2 SNEGSKA (reference sequence). The DNA for the CDR3 is TGCAGTGCCCAGGGGCCGACCCACCCGGACGGCTACACCTTC. Translation: CSAQGPTHPDGYTF.

This clonotype has just a few counts. The chain joins TRBV21-1 to TRBJ2-3. TRBV21-1 is recorded as a pseudogene. This CDR3 has 15 amino acids. The CDR3 DNA reads as TGTGCCAGCAGCTCTCGGATGCACACCGCAGATACGCAGTATTTT. This gives the protein CASSSRMHTADTQYF.

The rearrangement links TRBV7-8 to TRBJ1-5, with D maybe TRBD1 (6 bases). Germline CDR1 is SGHVS and CDR2 is FQNEAQ. The CDR3 spans 16 residues. V was trimmed by 5 bases and J by 1 base, leaving 15 bases between them. CDR3 coding DNA: TGTGCCAGCAGCCGCGAAACAGGGTGGAGCAATCAGCCCCAGCATTTT. Translated: CASSRETGWSNQPQHF. The variable domain in full, with the rest retrieved from reference TRBV7-8 and TRBJ1-5, is GAGVSQSPRYKVAKRGQDVALRCDPISGHVSLFWYQQALGQGPEFLTYFQNEAQLDKSGLPSDRFFAERPEGSVSTLKIQRTQQEDSAVYLCASSRETGWSNQPQHFGDGTRLSIL.

This chain uses TRBV3-1 with TRBJ2-5; the D is unclear. V was pared by 4 bases and J by 5 bases, with 8 bases between. The CDR3 contains 12 residues. Germline CDR1 LGHDT, CDR2 YNNKEL (reference sequence). DNA for the CDR3: TGTGCCAGCAGCCCCGTTTTCGAGACCCAGTACTTC. Protein product: CASSPVFETQYF.

This sequence joins TRBV5-1 and TRBJ1-4, with unresolved D. The V gene lost 0 bases and the J gene lost 7 bases, with 7 bases spanning the gap. CDR1 is SGHRS and CDR2 is YFSETQ in the germline V gene. The CDR3 is 13 residues long. The CDR3 loop reads CASSLAQSEKLFF. The CDR3 nucleotides read TGCGCCAGCAGCTTGGCACAATCTGAAAAACTGTTTTTT.

This clonotype was seen at least ten times. The CDR3 spells CASSLYPNEKLFF. The CDR3, as DNA: TGTGCCAGCAGTTTGTATCCTAATGAAAAACTGTTTTTT. The chain has TRBV12-3 or TRBV12-4 and TRBJ1-4; no clear D gene. The CDR3 has 13 residues. V was trimmed by 3 bases and J by 3 bases, leaving 5 bases between them.

Many counts were recorded for this clonotype. The chain is built from TRBV20-1 and TRBJ2-5; 7 positions agree with TRBD2. With V trimmed by 3 bases and J by 5 bases, 6 bases remained unmatched. CDR1 and CDR2 from the germline V gene are DFQATT and SNEGSKA (reference sequence). This CDR3 has 13 residues. The CDR3 sequence: CSASWLAEETQYF. DNA for the CDR3: TGCAGTGCTAGTTGGCTAGCGGAGGAGACCCAGTACTTC.